These 8 T cell receptor beta chains originate from one sample sequenced in a study of shared T cell receptors in the human thymus. Assay: immunoSEQ multiplex PCR; the TCRdb copy retains only in-frame clones and omits some. The table records about 660,000 clones, approximately 89% of them present only once. These data also formed part of another study, on human thymus T cells.

The material sequenced was thymocytes. The receptors stem from a boy younger than two with a congenital heart defect.

The rearrangement links TRBV4-3 to TRBJ2-7; maybe TRBD1 (7 bases). The CDR3 contains 15 residues. Between the trimmed V and J ends, which lost 1 base and 5 bases, there was a span of 15 bases. Germline values: CDR1 LGHNA, CDR2 YSLEER. CDR3 residues: CASSQVRRGQDEQYF. The CDR3 bases are TGCGCCAGCAGCCAAGTACGGAGGGGGCAGGACGAGCAGTACTTC.

In regard to this clone: Different DNA sequences within this sample yield the same CDR3. V usage is TRBV6-5 and J usage is TRBJ1-6; the D is unclear. V lost 7 bases to trimming and J lost 4 bases, with 11 bases between them. This CDR3 spans 14 amino acids. The germline V gene has CDR1 MNHEY and CDR2 SVGAGI. The CDR3: CASTITEYNSPLHF. CDR3 nucleotide sequence: TGTGCCAGCACCATAACAGAGTATAATTCACCCCTCCACTTT.

The genes are TRBV27 and TRBJ1-5; 8 bases are shared with TRBD1. The CDR3 extends over 16 amino acids. Germline V CDR1 and CDR2: MNHEY, SMNVEV (reference sequence). The V and J ends lost 4 bases and 4 bases, in that order; junction bases with no gene match: 9. The CDR3, as DNA: TGTGCCAGCAGTTCGGGACAGGAGATAATAAATCAGCCCCAGCATTTT. Amino acids: CASSSGQEIINQPQHF.

The chain has TRBV30 and TRBJ2-3; 8 nucleotides align to TRBD2. Germline CDR1 is GTSNPN and CDR2 is SVGIG (reference sequence). The CDR3 is 15 amino acids. Unmatched junction bases numbered 5, after V lost 2 bases and J lost 1 base. The CDR3 loop reads CAWSNSGEGTDTQYF. Here the CDR3 DNA reads TGTGCCTGGAGTAATAGCGGGGAAGGCACAGATACGCAGTATTTT. Supplemented by reference TRBV30 and TRBJ2-3, the full variable domain reads SQTIHQWPATLVQPVGSPLSLECTVEGTSNPNLYWYRQAAGRGLQLLFYSVGIGQISSEVPQNLSASRPQDRQFILSSKKLLLSDSGFYLCAWSNSGEGTDTQYFGPGTRLTVL.

The rearrangement uses TRBV4-1 and TRBJ2-7; perhaps TRBD2 as D (6 bases). This CDR3 region has 16 residues. Germline V gene sequence: CDR1 MGHRA, CDR2 YSYEKL. V was clipped by 0 bases and J by 4 bases, with 16 bases between them. The CDR3 DNA is TGCGCCAGCAGCCAAGAAATGACGGGAGATCTATACGAGCAGTACTTC. Residues: CASSQEMTGDLYEQYF.

The chain employs TRBV7-2 and TRBJ1-1, with a possible D match to TRBD1 (6 bases). V was pared by 5 bases and J by 5 bases, with 21 bases between. Germline V gives CDR1 SGHTA, CDR2 FQGNSA. This CDR3 has 16 amino acids. The CDR3 DNA sequence: TGTGCCAGCAGCCGTTGGGGGGGCGCCGGGAGGACTGAAGCTTTCTTT. Translated: CASSRWGGAGRTEAFF.

The rearrangement joins TRBV5-4 to TRBJ2-1, with 7 bases identical to TRBD1. The V gene end was trimmed by 6 bases and the J gene end by 0 bases; junction bases not matched to a gene: 9. The CDR3 consists of 16 residues. The germline CDR1 and CDR2 sequences are SGHNT and YYREEE (reference sequence). CDR3 in amino acids: CASNRQGASSYNEQFF. The CDR3 DNA reads TGTGCCAGCAACCGACAGGGTGCGAGCTCCTACAATGAGCAGTTCTTC. The full variable domain, rest sourced from reference TRBV5-4 and TRBJ2-1, is ETGVTQSPTHLIKTRGQQVTLRCSSQSGHNTVSWYQQALGQGPQFIFQYYREEENGRGNFPPRFSGLQFPNYSSELNVNALELDDSALYLCASNRQGASSYNEQFFGPGTRLTVL.

This chain connects TRBV27 to TRBJ1-2, with 9 positions matching TRBD1. V lost 5 bases to trimming and J lost 9 bases; unmatched junction nucleotides: 13. The length of the CDR3 is 15 residues. The V gene's germline CDR1 is MNHEY and CDR2 SMNVEV (reference sequence). The CDR3, as DNA: TGTGCCAGCAGTCCAACACAGGGGGCGGGGGAAAGCTACACCTTC. It encodes CASSPTQGAGESYTF.